The TCR beta chain under discussion was sequenced for a study of cytomegalovirus exposure and HLA in healthy donors. On the study more broadly: The Caucasian-associated ancestry cluster held over 65% of 350 to 450 genotyped donors.

Primers included in the PCR were 60 Vbeta and 13 Jbeta primers. Sequenced by immunoSEQ multiplex PCR; TCRdb stores in-frame clones only, minus some. The data hold over 150,000 clones, with 80% to 90% observed a single time. CDR1 and CDR2 (germline): SGHNT, YYREEE (reference sequence). The V gene lost 4 bases and the J gene lost 6 bases, with 16 bases spanning the gap. The CDR3 is 14 amino acids. A few counts support this clone. This TCR was sampled from a girl aged 10 to 17 in good health and CMV-seropositive. V gene TRBV5-4 combines with J gene TRBJ1-1; a weak D match, TRBD1 (6 bases). Sequenced input: PBMCs. The CDR3 bases are TGTGCCAGCAGCCCTGGACAGAAAAGGGCTGAAGCTTTCTTT. Amino acids: CASSPGQKRAEAFF.